This T cell receptor beta chain was identified during a study of shared clonotypes between healthy human individuals. Terminally differentiated effector memory CD45RA+ cells were excluded by CCR7 positive selection of CD45RO-negative cells. Healthy HIV-negative adults with no recent acute infections or vaccinations were recruited as donors. The method was immunoSEQ multiplex PCR; TCRdb's version includes in-frame clones alone and lacks a portion of them. The sample includes 550,000 to 750,000 clones, 92% of them seen just once. V gave up 7 bases and J gave up 1 base; unmatched junction bases: 14. From germline, CDR1 is MDHEN and CDR2 SYDVKM. The CDR3 loop spans 18 amino acids.

The J gene is TRBJ2-7, the V gene TRBV28; the match to TRBD2 covers 12 bases. This clonotype originated in a man between 25 and 39 years old in good health. The sample comprised naive CD8+ T cells sorted from blood. In nucleotides, the CDR3 is TGTGCCAGCAATTCCTTTTTTGCTAGCGGGAGGGAGTCCTACGAGCAGTACTTC. This gives the protein CASNSFFASGRESYEQYF.